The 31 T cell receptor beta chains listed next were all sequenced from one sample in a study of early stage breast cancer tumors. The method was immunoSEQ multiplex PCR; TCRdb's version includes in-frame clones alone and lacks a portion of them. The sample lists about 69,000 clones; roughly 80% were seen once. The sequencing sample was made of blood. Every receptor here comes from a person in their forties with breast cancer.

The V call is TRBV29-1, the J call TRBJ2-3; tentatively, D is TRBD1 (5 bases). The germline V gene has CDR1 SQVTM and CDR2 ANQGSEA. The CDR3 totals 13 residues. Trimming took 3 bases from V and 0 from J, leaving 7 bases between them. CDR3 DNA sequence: TGCAGCGTTGACAGGGAAAGCACAGATACGCAGTATTTT. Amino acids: CSVDRESTDTQYF.

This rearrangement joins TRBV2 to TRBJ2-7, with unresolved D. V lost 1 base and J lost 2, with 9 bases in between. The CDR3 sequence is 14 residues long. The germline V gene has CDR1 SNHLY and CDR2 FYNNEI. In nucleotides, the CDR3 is TGTGCCAGCAGTGAAGGGAGAGGAACCTACGAGCAGTACTTC. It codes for CASSEGRGTYEQYF.

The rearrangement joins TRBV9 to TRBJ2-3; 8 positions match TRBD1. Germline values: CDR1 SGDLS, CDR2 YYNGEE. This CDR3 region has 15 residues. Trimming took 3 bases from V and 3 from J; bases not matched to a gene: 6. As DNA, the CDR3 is TGTGCCAGCAGCGAGAGACAGGGGATGACAGATACGCAGTATTTT. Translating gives CASSERQGMTDTQYF.

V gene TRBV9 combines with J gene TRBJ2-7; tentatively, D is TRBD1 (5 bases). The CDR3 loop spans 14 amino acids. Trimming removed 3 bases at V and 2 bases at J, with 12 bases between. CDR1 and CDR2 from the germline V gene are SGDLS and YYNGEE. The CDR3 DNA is TGTGCCAGCAGCGAGGACATCGCGGCCTACGAGCAGTACTTC. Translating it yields CASSEDIAAYEQYF.

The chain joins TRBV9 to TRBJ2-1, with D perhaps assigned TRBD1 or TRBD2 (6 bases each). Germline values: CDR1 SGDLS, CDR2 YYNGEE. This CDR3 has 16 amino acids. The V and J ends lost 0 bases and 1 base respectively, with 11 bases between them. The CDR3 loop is CASSVDGGTSYNEQFF. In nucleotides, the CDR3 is TGTGCCAGCAGCGTAGACGGGGGCACTTCCTACAATGAGCAGTTCTTC.

In DNA, the CDR3 is TGTGCCAGTAGTATTCTAGCGGGAGGGCTGAACATTCAGTACTTC. Protein sequence: CASSILAGGLNIQYF. The chain joins TRBV19 to TRBJ2-4; 12 nucleotides match TRBD2. This CDR3 has 15 amino acids. Germline CDR1 LNHDA, CDR2 SQIVND (reference sequence). The J segment lost 7 bases and the V segment lost 3 bases, leaving 4 bases of the junction unmatched. Looking up the rest from reference TRBV19 and TRBJ2-4 gives the full variable domain: DGGITQSPKYLFRKEGQNVTLSCEQNLNHDAMYWYRQDPGQGLRLIYYSQIVNDFQKGDIAEGYSVSREKKESFPLTVTSAQKNPTAFYLCASSILAGGLNIQYFGAGTRLSVL.

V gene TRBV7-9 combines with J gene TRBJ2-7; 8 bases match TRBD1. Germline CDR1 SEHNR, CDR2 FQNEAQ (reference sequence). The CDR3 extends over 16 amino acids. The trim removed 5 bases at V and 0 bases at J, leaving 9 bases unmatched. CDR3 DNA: TGTGCCAGCAGCCCATTCACCGGGACAGGCTCCTACGAGCAGTACTTC. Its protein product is CASSPFTGTGSYEQYF.

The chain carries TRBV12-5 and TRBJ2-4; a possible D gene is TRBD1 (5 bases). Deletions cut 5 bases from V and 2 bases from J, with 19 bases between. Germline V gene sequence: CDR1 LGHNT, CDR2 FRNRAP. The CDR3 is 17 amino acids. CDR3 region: CASGPGATGASKNIQYF. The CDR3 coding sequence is TGTGCTAGTGGTCCTGGGGCCACTGGGGCCTCCAAAAACATTCAGTACTTC.

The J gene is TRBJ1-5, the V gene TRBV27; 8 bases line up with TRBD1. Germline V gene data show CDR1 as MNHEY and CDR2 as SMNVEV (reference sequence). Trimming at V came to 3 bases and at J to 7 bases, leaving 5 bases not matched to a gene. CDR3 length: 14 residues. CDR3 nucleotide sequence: TGTGCCAGCAGTTTCGACAGGGGAGGACAGCCCCAGCATTTT. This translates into CASSFDRGGQPQHF.

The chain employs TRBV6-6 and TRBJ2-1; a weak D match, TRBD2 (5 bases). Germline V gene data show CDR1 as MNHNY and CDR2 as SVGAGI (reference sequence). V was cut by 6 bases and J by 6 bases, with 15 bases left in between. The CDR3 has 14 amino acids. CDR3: CASRPRGSGNEQFF. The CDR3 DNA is TGTGCCAGCAGACCCCGAGGCAGCGGCAATGAGCAGTTCTTC.

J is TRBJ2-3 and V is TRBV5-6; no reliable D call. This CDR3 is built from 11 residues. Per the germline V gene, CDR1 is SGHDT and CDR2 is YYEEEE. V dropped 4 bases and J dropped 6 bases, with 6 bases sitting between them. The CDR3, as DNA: TGTGCCAGCAGCCTAATCGATACGCAGTATTTT. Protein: CASSLIDTQYF. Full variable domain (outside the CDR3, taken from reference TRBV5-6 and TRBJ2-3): DAGVTQSPTHLIKTRGQQVTLRCSPKSGHDTVSWYQQALGQGPQFIFQYYEEEERQRGNFPDRFSGHQFPNYSSELNVNALLLGDSALYLCASSLIDTQYFGPGTRLTVL.

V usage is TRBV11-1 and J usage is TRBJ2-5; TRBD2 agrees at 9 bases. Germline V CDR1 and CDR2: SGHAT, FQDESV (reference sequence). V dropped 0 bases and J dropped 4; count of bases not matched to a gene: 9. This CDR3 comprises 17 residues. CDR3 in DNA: TGTGCCAGCAGCTTAGCCGTCGGGCTAGCGGGGATAGAGACCCAGTACTTC. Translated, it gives CASSLAVGLAGIETQYF.

The CDR3 here is CSTRTGPNYGYTF. CDR3 nucleotide sequence: TGCAGCACGAGGACAGGGCCAAACTATGGCTACACCTTC. V gene TRBV29-1 combines with J gene TRBJ1-2; 8 nucleotides match TRBD1. From germline, CDR1 is SQVTM and CDR2 ANQGSEA. The V and J ends lost 8 bases and 2 bases, in that order; junction bases with no gene match: 7. This CDR3 comprises 13 residues.

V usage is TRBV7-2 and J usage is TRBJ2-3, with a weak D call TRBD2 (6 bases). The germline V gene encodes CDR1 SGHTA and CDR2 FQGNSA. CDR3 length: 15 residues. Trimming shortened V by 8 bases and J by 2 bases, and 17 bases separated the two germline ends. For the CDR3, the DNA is TGTGCCAGCCGACTCCCCGGACTAACCACAGATACGCAGTATTTT. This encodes CASRLPGLTTDTQYF.

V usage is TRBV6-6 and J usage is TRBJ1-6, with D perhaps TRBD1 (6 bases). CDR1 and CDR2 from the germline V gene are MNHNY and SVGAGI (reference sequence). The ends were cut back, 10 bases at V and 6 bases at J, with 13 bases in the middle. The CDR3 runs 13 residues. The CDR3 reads CANRGGSNSPLHF. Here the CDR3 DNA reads TGTGCCAACAGAGGGGGTAGTAATTCACCCCTCCACTTT.

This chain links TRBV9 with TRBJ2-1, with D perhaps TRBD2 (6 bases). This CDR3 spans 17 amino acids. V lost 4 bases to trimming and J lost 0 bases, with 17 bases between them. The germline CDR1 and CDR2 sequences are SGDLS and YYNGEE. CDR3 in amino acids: CASSRRGGDISYNEQFF. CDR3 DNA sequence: TGTGCCAGCAGCAGACGAGGAGGGGATATCTCCTACAATGAGCAGTTCTTC.

CDR3 amino acids: CASSYSTGKADTQYF. CDR3 nucleotide sequence: TGTGCCAGCAGTTACTCGACAGGGAAGGCAGATACGCAGTATTTT. The V and J genes are TRBV6-5 and TRBJ2-3; the match to TRBD1 covers 7 bases. There are 15 residues in the CDR3. Germline CDR1 is MNHEY and CDR2 is SVGAGI. Unmatched junction bases numbered 4, after V lost 0 bases and J lost 4 bases.

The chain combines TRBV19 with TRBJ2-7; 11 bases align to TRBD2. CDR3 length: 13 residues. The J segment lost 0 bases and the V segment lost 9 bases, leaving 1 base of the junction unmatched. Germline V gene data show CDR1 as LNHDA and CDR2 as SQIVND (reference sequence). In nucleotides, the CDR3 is TGTGCCAGCGGGACTAGCGGCTCCTACGAGCAGTACTTC. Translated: CASGTSGSYEQYF.

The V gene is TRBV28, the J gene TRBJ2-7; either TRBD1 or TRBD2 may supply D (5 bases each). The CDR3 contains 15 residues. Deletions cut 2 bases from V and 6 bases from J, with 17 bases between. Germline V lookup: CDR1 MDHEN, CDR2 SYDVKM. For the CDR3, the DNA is TGTGCCAGCAGTTTAGGGGGTACTGGGAGAGGCGAGCAGTACTTC. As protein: CASSLGGTGRGEQYF.

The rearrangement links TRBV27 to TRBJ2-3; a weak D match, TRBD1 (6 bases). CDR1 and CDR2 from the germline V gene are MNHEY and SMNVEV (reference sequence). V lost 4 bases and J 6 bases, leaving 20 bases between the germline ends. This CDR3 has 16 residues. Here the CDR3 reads CASSSRTDRLMDTQYF. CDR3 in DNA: TGTGCCAGCAGTTCCCGGACGGACAGACTGATGGATACGCAGTATTTT.

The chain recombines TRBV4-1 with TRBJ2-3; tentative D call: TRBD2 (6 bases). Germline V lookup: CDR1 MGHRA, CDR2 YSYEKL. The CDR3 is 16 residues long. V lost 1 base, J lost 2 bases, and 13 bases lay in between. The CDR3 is CASSQVIAVYTDTQYF. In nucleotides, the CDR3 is TGCGCCAGCAGCCAAGTAATAGCGGTTTACACAGATACGCAGTATTTT.

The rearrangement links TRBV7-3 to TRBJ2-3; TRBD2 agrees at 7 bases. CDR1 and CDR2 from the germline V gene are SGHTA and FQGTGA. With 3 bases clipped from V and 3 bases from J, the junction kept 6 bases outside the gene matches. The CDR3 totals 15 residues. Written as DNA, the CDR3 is TGTGCCAGCAGCTTGACTAGCCAAAAGACAGATACGCAGTATTTT. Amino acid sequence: CASSLTSQKTDTQYF. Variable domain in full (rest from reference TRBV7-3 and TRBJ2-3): GAGVSQTPSNKVTEKGKYVELRCDPISGHTALYWYRQSLGQGPEFLIYFQGTGAADDSGLPNDRFFAVRPEGSVSTLKIQRTERGDSAVYLCASSLTSQKTDTQYFGPGTRLTVL.

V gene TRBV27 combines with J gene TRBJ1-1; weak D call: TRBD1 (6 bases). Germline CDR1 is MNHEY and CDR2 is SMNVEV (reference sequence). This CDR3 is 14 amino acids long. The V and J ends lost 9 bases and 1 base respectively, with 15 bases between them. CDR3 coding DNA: TGTGCCAGTTATCCGGGGGGCTGGAACACTGAAGCTTTCTTT. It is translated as CASYPGGWNTEAFF.

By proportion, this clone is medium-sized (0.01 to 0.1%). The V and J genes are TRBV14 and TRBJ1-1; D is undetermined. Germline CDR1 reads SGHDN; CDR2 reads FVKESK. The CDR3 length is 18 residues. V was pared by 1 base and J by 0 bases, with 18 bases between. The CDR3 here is CASSQGSYRIHMNTEAFF. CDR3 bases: TGTGCCAGCAGCCAAGGAAGCTACAGAATCCACATGAACACTGAAGCTTTCTTT.

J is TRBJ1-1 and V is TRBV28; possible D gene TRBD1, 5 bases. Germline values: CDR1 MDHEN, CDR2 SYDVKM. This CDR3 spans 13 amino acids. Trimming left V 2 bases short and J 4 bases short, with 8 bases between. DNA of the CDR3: TGTGCCAGCAGTTTACCCGACAGCACTGAAGCTTTCTTT. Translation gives CASSLPDSTEAFF.

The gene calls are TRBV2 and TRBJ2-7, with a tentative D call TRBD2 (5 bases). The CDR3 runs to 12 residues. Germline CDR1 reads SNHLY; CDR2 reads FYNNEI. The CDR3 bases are TGTGCGAGCGGACCGTTCATCTACGAGCAGTACTTC. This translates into CASGPFIYEQYF. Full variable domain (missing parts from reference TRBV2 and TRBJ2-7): EPEVTQTPSHQVTQMGQEVILRCVPISNHLYFYWYRQILGQKVEFLVSFYNNEISEKSEIFDDQFSVERPDGSNFTLKIRSTKLEDSAMYFCASGPFIYEQYFGPGTRLTVT.

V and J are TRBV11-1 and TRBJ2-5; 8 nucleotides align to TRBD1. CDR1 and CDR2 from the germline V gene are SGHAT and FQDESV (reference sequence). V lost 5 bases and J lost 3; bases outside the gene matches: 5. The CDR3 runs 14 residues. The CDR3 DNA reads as TGTGCCAGCAGCCACAGGGGGATCAAAGAGACCCAGTACTTC. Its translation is CASSHRGIKETQYF.

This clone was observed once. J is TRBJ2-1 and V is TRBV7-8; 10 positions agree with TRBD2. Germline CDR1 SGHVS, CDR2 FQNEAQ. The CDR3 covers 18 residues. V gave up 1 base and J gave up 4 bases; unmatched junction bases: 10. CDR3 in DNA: TGTGCCAGCAGCTTAGACTTACTAGCGGGACGAGCGTACAATGAGCAGTTCTTC. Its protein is CASSLDLLAGRAYNEQFF.

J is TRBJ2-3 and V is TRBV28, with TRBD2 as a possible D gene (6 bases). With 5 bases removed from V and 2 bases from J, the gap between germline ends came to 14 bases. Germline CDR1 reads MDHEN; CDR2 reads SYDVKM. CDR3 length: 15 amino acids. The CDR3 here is CASSPPGAPTDTQYF. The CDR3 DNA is TGTGCCAGCAGTCCCCCGGGAGCTCCCACAGATACGCAGTATTTT.

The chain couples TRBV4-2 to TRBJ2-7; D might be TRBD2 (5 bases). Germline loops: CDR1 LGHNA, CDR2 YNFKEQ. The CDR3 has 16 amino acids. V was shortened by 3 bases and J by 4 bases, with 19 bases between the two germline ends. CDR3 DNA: TGTGCCAGCAGCCAGGATGAGACCCCGGGATTTTACGAGCAGTACTTC. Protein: CASSQDETPGFYEQYF.

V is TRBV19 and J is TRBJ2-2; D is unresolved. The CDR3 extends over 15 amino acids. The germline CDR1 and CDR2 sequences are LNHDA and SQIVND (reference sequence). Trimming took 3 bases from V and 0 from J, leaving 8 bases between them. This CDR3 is CASSIWTSNTGELFF. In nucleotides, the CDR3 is TGTGCCAGTAGTATTTGGACCTCGAACACCGGGGAGCTGTTTTTT. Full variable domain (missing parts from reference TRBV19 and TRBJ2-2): DGGITQSPKYLFRKEGQNVTLSCEQNLNHDAMYWYRQDPGQGLRLIYYSQIVNDFQKGDIAEGYSVSREKKESFPLTVTSAQKNPTAFYLCASSIWTSNTGELFFGEGSRLTVL.